This is a list of T cell receptor beta chains from one sample in a study of blood T cell repertoires in COVID-19. Produced via immunoSEQ multiplex PCR; TCRdb's table is partial and in-frame only. Of approximately 97,000 clones listed, 84% are singletons. The specimen was peripheral blood. The source of these receptors is a middle-aged man with active or convalescent COVID-19. Each CDR3 is given with its conserved first and last residue. D genes are given only for firm matches. Only part of the rows carry a size: once, few, many, or a class if the clone is expanded.

cdr3_nt cdr3_aa clone_size v_call d_call j_call
TGTGCCACCCGAGCGGGGGGAAACACCGGGGAGCTGTTTTTT CATRAGGNTGELFF NA TRBV6-5 TRBD2 TRBJ2-2
TGTGCCAGCAGCTTAGCGTTAGCGGTGGGAGATACGCAGTATTTT CASSLALAVGDTQYF NA TRBV7-2 NA TRBJ2-3
TGCGCCAGCAGCTTGTCGGAAGACAGGACCCTTAGTGAAGCTTTCTTT CASSLSEDRTLSEAFF NA TRBV5-1 NA TRBJ1-1
TGTGCCAGCAGTCTACAGGGGGTAGCTGAAGCTTTCTTT CASSLQGVAEAFF NA TRBV6-5 TRBD1 TRBJ1-1
TGTGCCAGCTCACTCGACAGGGTCGAGTCACCCCTCCACTTT CASSLDRVESPLHF NA TRBV18 TRBD1 TRBJ1-6
TGTGCCAGCAGTCCCGGACAGGGGATGTCCTACGAGCAGTACTTC CASSPGQGMSYEQYF NA TRBV27 TRBD1 TRBJ2-7
TGTGCCAGCAGCCAAGAGGGGACAACTTATGGCTACACCTTC CASSQEGTTYGYTF NA TRBV3-1/TRBV3-2 NA TRBJ1-2
TGTGCCAGCAGCTTGACACCAGGGGGCACTAATTCACCCCTCCACTTT CASSLTPGGTNSPLHF NA TRBV5-4 TRBD1 TRBJ1-6
TGTGCCAGTAGTACGACCCCGGGGGGGCCCTACAATGAGCAGTTCTTC CASSTTPGGPYNEQFF once TRBV19 TRBD2 TRBJ2-1
TGTGCCAGCAGCCGCCGACCCCCGGGACAGGGGCCAGATAACTATGGCTACACCTTC CASSRRPPGQGPDNYGYTF NA TRBV27 TRBD1 TRBJ1-2
TGTGCCAGCAGCATCTACAGGGATGGAAACACCATATATTTT CASSIYRDGNTIYF NA TRBV9 NA TRBJ1-3
TGTGCCATCAGGCAGGGGTTTGATGAAAAACTGTTTTTT CAIRQGFDEKLFF NA TRBV10-3 NA TRBJ1-4
TGCAGCGTTGAAGGAGACAGGGGTCACTATGGCTACACCTTC CSVEGDRGHYGYTF NA TRBV29-1 TRBD1 TRBJ1-2
TGCGCCAGCAGTCACGACAGGACCTACGAGCAGTACTTC CASSHDRTYEQYF NA TRBV5-1 NA TRBJ2-7
TGTGCCAGCAGCCCGGGGGACAGCCCCAACACTGAAGCTTTCTTT CASSPGDSPNTEAFF NA TRBV7-8 TRBD1 TRBJ1-1
TGTGCCAGCAGCCAAGGACCCGAACAGGAATATAATTCACCCCTCCACTTT CASSQGPEQEYNSPLHF once TRBV3-1/TRBV3-2 NA TRBJ1-6
TGCGCCAGCCATGGGAGAAAACTGTTTTTT CASHGRKLFF NA TRBV23-1 NA TRBJ1-4